This note documents a single T cell receptor (beta chain) sequence. Its antigen is unidentified. The ends were cut back, 0 bases at V and 4 bases at J, with 11 bases in the middle. This CDR3 is 14 amino acids long. Per the germline V gene, CDR1 is SQVTM and CDR2 is ANQGSEA. The data belong to a study of early T cells in non-severe SARS-CoV-2 infection. Overall study context: Chains were unpaired, as sequencing was done on bulk RNA from unsorted whole blood. Study outcomes and limitations: A preference for anti-spike CD8 responses marked VDJdb matching, which missed private and CD4 specificities.

Molecules of cDNA were individually given unique molecular identifiers that were attached to them. TCRdb re-derived calls from the 5' RACE reads in MiXCR, one entry per CDR3 protein. The table shows around 84,000 distinct CDR3 sequences, with about 12% occurring only once. V usage is TRBV29-1 and J usage is TRBJ2-3, with D possibly being TRBD2 (6 bases). This sequence originates from an adult who was a healthcare worker with PCR-confirmed SARS-CoV-2 infection or an uninfected control (not recorded which). Sequencing input: whole blood. CDR3 in DNA: TGCAGCGTTGAAGATCGGCCTAGCGCAGATACGCAGTATTTT. Amino acids: CSVEDRPSADTQYF.